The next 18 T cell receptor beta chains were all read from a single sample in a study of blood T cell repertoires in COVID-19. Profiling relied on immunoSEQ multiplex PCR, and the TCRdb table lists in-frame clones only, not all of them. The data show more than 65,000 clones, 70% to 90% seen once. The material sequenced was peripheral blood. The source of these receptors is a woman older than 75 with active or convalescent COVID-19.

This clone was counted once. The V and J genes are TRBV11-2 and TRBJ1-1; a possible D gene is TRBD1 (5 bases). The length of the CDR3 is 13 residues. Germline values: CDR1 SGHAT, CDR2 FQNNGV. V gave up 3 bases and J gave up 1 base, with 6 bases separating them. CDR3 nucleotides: TGTGCCAGCAGCTTTCAGGGGAACACTGAAGCTTTCTTT. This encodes CASSFQGNTEAFF.

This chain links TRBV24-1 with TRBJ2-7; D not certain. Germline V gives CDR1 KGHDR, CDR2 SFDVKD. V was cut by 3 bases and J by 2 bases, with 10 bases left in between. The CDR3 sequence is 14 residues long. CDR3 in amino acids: CATSDGTAAYEQYF. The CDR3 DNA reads TGTGCCACCAGTGATGGTACAGCAGCCTACGAGCAGTACTTC.

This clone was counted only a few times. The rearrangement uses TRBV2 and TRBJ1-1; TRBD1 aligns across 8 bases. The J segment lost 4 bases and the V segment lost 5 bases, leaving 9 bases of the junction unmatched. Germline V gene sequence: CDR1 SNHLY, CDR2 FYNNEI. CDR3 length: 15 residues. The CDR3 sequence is CASSPQTGDFTEAFF. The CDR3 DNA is TGTGCCAGCAGTCCTCAGACAGGGGATTTCACTGAAGCTTTCTTT. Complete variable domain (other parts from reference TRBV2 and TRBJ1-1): EPEVTQTPSHQVTQMGQEVILRCVPISNHLYFYWYRQILGQKVEFLVSFYNNEISEKSEIFDDQFSVERPDGSNFTLKIRSTKLEDSAMYFCASSPQTGDFTEAFFGQGTRLTVV.

This CDR3 reads CASSLEGEPWETQYF. As DNA, the CDR3 is TGCGCCAGCAGCTTGGAGGGGGAACCATGGGAGACCCAGTACTTC. This chain connects TRBV5-1 to TRBJ2-5, with D perhaps TRBD1 (6 bases). Germline assignment: CDR1 SGHRS and CDR2 YFSETQ. CDR3 length: 15 residues. V was clipped by 0 bases and J by 5 bases, with 14 bases between them.

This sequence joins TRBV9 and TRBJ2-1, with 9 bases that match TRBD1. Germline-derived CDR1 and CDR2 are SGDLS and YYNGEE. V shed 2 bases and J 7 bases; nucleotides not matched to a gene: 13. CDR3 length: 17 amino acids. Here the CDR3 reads CASSVRSVGQGGNEQFF. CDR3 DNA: TGTGCCAGCAGCGTCCGATCCGTGGGACAGGGTGGGAATGAGCAGTTCTTC.

The CDR3 DNA reads as TGTGCCAGCAGTACAGGGGCCTACGAGCAGTACTTC. Translation gives CASSTGAYEQYF. The chain links TRBV28 to TRBJ2-7; TRBD1 matches 7 bases. Germline CDR1 reads MDHEN; CDR2 reads SYDVKM. The length of the CDR3 is 12 residues. V was pared by 5 bases and J by 2 bases, with 0 bases of the junction left unmatched.

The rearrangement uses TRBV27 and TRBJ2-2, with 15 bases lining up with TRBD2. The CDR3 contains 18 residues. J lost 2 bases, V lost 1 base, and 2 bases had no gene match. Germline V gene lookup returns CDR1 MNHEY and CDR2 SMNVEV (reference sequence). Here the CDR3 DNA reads TGTGCCAGCAGTTTATTGGGACTAGCGGGGGGAAACACCGGGGAGCTGTTTTTT. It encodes CASSLLGLAGGNTGELFF.

The CDR3 spells CASSHGDEQFF. In DNA, the CDR3 is TGTGCCAGCAGTCACGGGGATGAGCAGTTCTTC. V gene TRBV6-5 combines with J gene TRBJ2-1, with D possibly matching TRBD2 (5 bases). V shed 5 bases and J shed 8 bases, with 7 bases lying between them. CDR1 and CDR2 (germline): MNHEY, SVGAGI. The CDR3 is made up of 11 amino acids.

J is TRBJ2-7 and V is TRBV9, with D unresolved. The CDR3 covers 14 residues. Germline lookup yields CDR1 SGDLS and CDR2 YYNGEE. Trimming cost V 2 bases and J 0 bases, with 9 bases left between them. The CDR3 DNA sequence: TGTGCCAGCAGCGTCCTCGCGAGCTCCTACGAGCAGTACTTC. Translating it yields CASSVLASSYEQYF.

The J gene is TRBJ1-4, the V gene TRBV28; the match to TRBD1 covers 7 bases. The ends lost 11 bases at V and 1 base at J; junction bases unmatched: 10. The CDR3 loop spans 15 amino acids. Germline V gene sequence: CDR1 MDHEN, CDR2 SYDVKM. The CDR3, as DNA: TGTGCCGGCGGAGCAGGGGGAGGAACTAATGAAAAACTGTTTTTT. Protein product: CAGGAGGGTNEKLFF.

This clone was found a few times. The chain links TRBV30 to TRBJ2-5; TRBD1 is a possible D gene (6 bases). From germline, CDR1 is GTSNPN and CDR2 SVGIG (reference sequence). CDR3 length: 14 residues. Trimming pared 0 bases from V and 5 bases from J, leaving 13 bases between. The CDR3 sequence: CAWSVSGGLETQYF. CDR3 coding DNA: TGTGCCTGGAGTGTATCTGGGGGCCTGGAGACCCAGTACTTC.

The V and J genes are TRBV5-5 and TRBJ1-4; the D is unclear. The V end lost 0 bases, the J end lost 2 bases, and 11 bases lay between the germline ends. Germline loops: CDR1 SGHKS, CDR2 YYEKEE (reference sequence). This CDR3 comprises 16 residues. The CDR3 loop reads CASSLVPSGTNEKLFF. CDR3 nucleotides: TGTGCCAGCAGCTTGGTTCCGTCGGGGACTAATGAAAAACTGTTTTTT.

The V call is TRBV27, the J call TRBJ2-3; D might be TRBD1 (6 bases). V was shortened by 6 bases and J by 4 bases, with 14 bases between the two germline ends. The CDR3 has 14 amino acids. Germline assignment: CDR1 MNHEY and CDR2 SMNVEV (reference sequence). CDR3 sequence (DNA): TGTGCCAGCAGCCGCAGGGGAAGAGCAGATACGCAGTATTTT. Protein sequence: CASSRRGRADTQYF.

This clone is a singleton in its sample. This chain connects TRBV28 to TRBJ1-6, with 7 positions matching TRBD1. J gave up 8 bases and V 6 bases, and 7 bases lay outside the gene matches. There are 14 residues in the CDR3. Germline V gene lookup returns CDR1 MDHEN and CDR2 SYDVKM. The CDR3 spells CASSPTGLDSPLHF. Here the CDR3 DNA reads TGTGCCAGCAGCCCGACAGGGCTTGATTCACCCCTCCACTTT.

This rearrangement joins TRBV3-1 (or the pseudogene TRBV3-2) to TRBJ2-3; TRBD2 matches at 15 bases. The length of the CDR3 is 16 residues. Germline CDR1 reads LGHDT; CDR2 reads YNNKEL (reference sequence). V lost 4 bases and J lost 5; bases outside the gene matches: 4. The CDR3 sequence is CASSPRTSGREDTQYF. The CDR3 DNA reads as TGTGCCAGCAGCCCCCGGACTAGCGGGAGGGAAGATACGCAGTATTTT.

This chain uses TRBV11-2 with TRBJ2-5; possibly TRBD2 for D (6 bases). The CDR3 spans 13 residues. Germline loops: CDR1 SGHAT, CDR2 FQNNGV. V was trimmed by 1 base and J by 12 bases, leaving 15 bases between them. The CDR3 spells CASSLVRAGLEYF. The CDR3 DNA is TGTGCCAGCAGCTTAGTGAGGGCGGGGCTGGAGTACTTC.

CDR3 nucleotide sequence: TGTGCCAGCACCATGGGTTCTAGCTCCTACAATGAGCAGTTCTTC. Amino acids: CASTMGSSSYNEQFF. This chain connects TRBV6-5 to TRBJ2-1; D unclear. Trimming stripped 7 bases from V and 0 bases from J, with 13 bases between. Germline V gene sequence: CDR1 MNHEY, CDR2 SVGAGI. The CDR3 length is 15 residues.

This CDR3 reads CASSYSPSGTYNEQFF. The CDR3, as DNA: TGTGCCAGCAGTTACTCGCCTAGCGGAACCTACAATGAGCAGTTCTTC. The chain combines TRBV6-5 with TRBJ2-1; 7 bases agree with TRBD2. Trimming took 0 bases from V and 2 from J; bases not matched to a gene: 4. CDR1 is MNHEY and CDR2 is SVGAGI in the germline V gene. This CDR3 comprises 16 residues.